This entry lists 30 T cell receptor beta chains sequenced from one sample in a study of identical twins. Each CDR3 protein gets one entry after TCRdb re-called the 5' RACE reads with MiXCR. The profile shows roughly 690,000 distinct CDR3 sequences, 21% of them singletons. The sample also formed part of further work on T cells expressing NK-cell markers.

What was sequenced was PBMCs. The source is a young woman in good health.

This clonotype showed up many times. The junction does not match germline at one end; this may be a read error. The chain joins TRBV5-1 to TRBJ2-3; D is ambiguous. The CDR3 extends over 12 amino acids. Looked up from germline, CDR1 is SGHRS and CDR2 is YFSETQ. CDR3 sequence: CASSFPPDTQYF. The CDR3 DNA reads as TGTGCCAGCAGTTTCCCCCCAGATACGCAGTATTTT. The variable domain in full, completed from reference TRBV5-1 and TRBJ2-3, reads KAGVTQTPRYLIKTRGQQVTLSCSPISGHRSVSWYQQTPGQGLQFLFEYFSETQRNKGNFPGRFSGRQFSNSRSEMNVSTLELGDSALYLCASSFPPDTQYFGPGTRLTVL.

This sequence joins TRBV20-1 and TRBJ2-5, with 11 bases that match TRBD1. With 6 bases clipped from V and 5 bases from J, the junction kept 5 bases outside the gene matches. The CDR3 has 13 residues. Per the germline V gene, CDR1 is DFQATT and CDR2 is SNEGSKA (reference sequence). The CDR3 DNA follows: TGCAGTGCCCGGACAGGGGGCAGGGAGACCCAGTACTTC. It specifies CSARTGGRETQYF.

The chain combines TRBV20-1 with TRBJ1-2, with D tentatively TRBD1 (6 bases). The CDR3 contains 13 residues. The V and J ends lost 3 bases and 8 bases respectively, with 16 bases between them. Germline V gene lookup returns CDR1 DFQATT and CDR2 SNEGSKA (reference sequence). The CDR3, as DNA: TGCAGTGCTAGCGAGGACACGGGGGCCGGCTACACCTTC. This translates into CSASEDTGAGYTF.

This sequence joins TRBV7-9 and TRBJ1-4; D is ambiguous. V shed 5 bases and J shed 8 bases, with 21 bases lying between them. The CDR3 sequence is 16 residues long. Germline CDR1 reads SEHNR; CDR2 reads FQNEAQ (reference sequence). The CDR3 here is CASSLTSGLLGEKLFF. The CDR3 region has the DNA TGTGCCAGCAGCCTAACCTCCGGGCTCCTCGGGGAAAAACTGTTTTTT.

This clonotype came up a few times. The junction departs from germline at one end; a sequencing error may be responsible. The rearrangement links TRBV12-3 or TRBV12-4 to TRBJ2-1; 8 bases are shared with TRBD2. The CDR3 consists of 14 residues. The CDR3: CASSLSLVAGIAIF. The CDR3 coding sequence is TGTGCCAGCAGTTTATCCCTTGTAGCGGGGATTGCGATCTTC.

V gene TRBV6-1 combines with J gene TRBJ2-1, with 8 positions matching TRBD2. With V trimmed by 11 bases and J by 8 bases, 14 bases remained unmatched. This CDR3 comprises 14 residues. The germline V gene encodes CDR1 MNHNS and CDR2 SASEGT. As DNA, the CDR3 is TGTGCCGCCCGTAGTGCGGGAGGTGAGGATGAGCAGTTCTTC. Protein product: CAARSAGGEDEQFF.

This clonotype was counted many times. This chain links TRBV5-6 with TRBJ1-2, with 9 bases identical to TRBD1. The V gene end was trimmed by 4 bases and the J gene end by 7 bases; junction bases not matched to a gene: 2. Per the germline V gene, CDR1 is SGHDT and CDR2 is YYEEEE. The length of the CDR3 is 12 residues. Here the CDR3 reads CASSRDRAGYTF. The CDR3 DNA sequence: TGTGCCAGCAGCCGGGACAGGGCTGGCTACACCTTC.

This chain uses TRBV5-1 with TRBJ2-7, with a possible D match to TRBD2 (7 bases). The V and J ends lost 1 base and 2 bases respectively, with 10 bases between them. Germline V gives CDR1 SGHRS, CDR2 YFSETQ. CDR3 size: 14 residues. In DNA form, the CDR3 reads TGCGCCAGCAGCTTGTGGGAGGGGGCCTACGAGCAGTACTTC. Its protein is CASSLWEGAYEQYF. Using reference TRBV5-1 and TRBJ2-7 for the parts outside the CDR3, the full variable domain is KAGVTQTPRYLIKTRGQQVTLSCSPISGHRSVSWYQQTPGQGLQFLFEYFSETQRNKGNFPGRFSGRQFSNSRSEMNVSTLELGDSALYLCASSLWEGAYEQYFGPGTRLTVT.

This clonotype showed up just a few times. CDR3 in amino acids: CASSRYSPLHF. DNA of the CDR3: TGTGCCAGCAGTCGGTACTCACCCCTCCACTTT. This sequence joins TRBV12-3 or TRBV12-4 and TRBJ1-6; D remains unclear. This CDR3 spans 11 amino acids. The V and J ends lost 5 bases and 10 bases respectively, with 6 bases between them.

The CDR3 bases are TGTGCCAGCAGCCCATCTAGCGACAGGAATGAGCAGTTCTTC. It encodes CASSPSSDRNEQFF. The gene calls are TRBV7-2 and TRBJ2-1, with D perhaps assigned TRBD1 or TRBD2 (6 bases each). Germline CDR1 reads SGHTA; CDR2 reads FQGNSA. V lost 5 bases and J 7 bases, leaving 15 bases between the germline ends. The CDR3 runs to 14 residues.

This rearrangement joins TRBV30 to TRBJ1-2; D gene unclear. CDR1 is GTSNPN and CDR2 is SVGIG in the germline V gene (reference sequence). CDR3 length: 13 residues. V was trimmed by 8 bases and J by 4 bases, leaving 17 bases between them. CDR3 sequence reads: CARAEGPGYGYTF. In DNA form, the CDR3 reads TGTGCCCGGGCCGAGGGCCCTGGCTATGGCTACACCTTC.

The chain employs TRBV29-1 and TRBJ2-4; TRBD1 matches at 10 bases. Germline trimming cut 6 bases from V and 8 bases from J; bases unmatched to any gene: 7. CDR1 and CDR2 from the germline V gene are SQVTM and ANQGSEA. The length of the CDR3 is 13 residues. CDR3 nucleotides: TGCAGCGTCGGGACAGGGGAAAGCGACATTCAGTACTTC. Encoded protein: CSVGTGESDIQYF.

This chain connects TRBV6-5 to TRBJ2-3; D is possibly TRBD1 or TRBD2 (7 bases each). The CDR3 totals 14 residues. The germline V gene encodes CDR1 MNHEY and CDR2 SVGAGI. The V gene lost 2 bases and the J gene lost 6 bases, with 12 bases spanning the gap. CDR3 sequence reads: CASSYGRGGDTQYF. The CDR3 DNA sequence: TGTGCCAGCAGTTACGGCAGGGGGGGGGATACGCAGTATTTT.

This clonotype turned up a few times. The chain has TRBV20-1 and TRBJ2-7, with 8 bases that match TRBD1. Germline assignment: CDR1 DFQATT and CDR2 SNEGSKA (reference sequence). Unmatched junction bases numbered 11, after V lost 6 bases and J lost 7 bases. This CDR3 is 13 amino acids long. The CDR3 sequence: CSASPGTGSEQYF. The CDR3 DNA reads as TGCAGTGCCTCCCCCGGGACAGGTAGTGAGCAGTACTTC.

This clonotype appeared a few times. The V gene is TRBV11-2, the J gene TRBJ1-4; D not certain. Germline values: CDR1 SGHAT, CDR2 FQNNGV. V lost 3 bases and J 6 bases, leaving 17 bases between the germline ends. The CDR3 contains 16 residues. As DNA, the CDR3 is TGTGCCAGCAGCTTGGGCAGACGAGAGATGGATGAAAAACTGTTTTTT. Amino acid sequence: CASSLGRREMDEKLFF.

CDR3 bases: TGCAGTGCTAGTATCCAACTAGCGGGGCGGGGAGATACGCAGTATTTT. It codes for CSASIQLAGRGDTQYF. The rearrangement joins TRBV20-1 to TRBJ2-3, with 10 nucleotides matching TRBD2. CDR1 and CDR2 from the germline V gene are DFQATT and SNEGSKA (reference sequence). This CDR3 region has 16 residues. The V gene end was trimmed by 3 bases and the J gene end by 5 bases; junction bases not matched to a gene: 11.

This clonotype was found many times. As DNA, the CDR3 is TGTGCCAGCAGTTACTCGAACGGCGTGGGGCAAGAGACCCAGTACTTC. It specifies CASSYSNGVGQETQYF. The J gene is TRBJ2-5, the V gene TRBV6-5; no firm D call. V was shortened by 0 bases and J by 2 bases, with 13 bases between the two germline ends. Germline CDR1 reads MNHEY; CDR2 reads SVGAGI. This CDR3 comprises 16 residues.

This clonotype came up once. The J gene is TRBJ2-7, the V gene TRBV25-1; perhaps TRBD2 as D (5 bases). This CDR3 is built from 13 residues. V lost 6 bases and J 1 base, leaving 10 bases between the germline ends. Germline CDR1 reads MGHDK; CDR2 reads SYGVNS. DNA for the CDR3: TGTGCCAGCAGGGAGGATGGGTCCTACGAGCAGTACTTC. It yields the protein CASREDGSYEQYF.

This clonotype was counted between two and nine times. The chain links TRBV10-3 to TRBJ2-1; weak D call: TRBD1 (5 bases). The CDR3 spans 14 residues. The V end was cut by 2 bases, the J end by 7 bases, with 12 bases between. Germline V gene lookup returns CDR1 ENHRY and CDR2 SYGVKD. In nucleotides, the CDR3 is TGTGCCATCAGTGAGGCGACAGCGTTAAATGAGCAGTTCTTC. It translates to CAISEATALNEQFF.

The chain couples TRBV10-3 to TRBJ2-3; D may be TRBD1 or TRBD2 (5 bases each). CDR3 length: 15 amino acids. V was shortened by 3 bases and J by 6 bases, with 16 bases between the two germline ends. The germline V gene encodes CDR1 ENHRY and CDR2 SYGVKD. The CDR3 coding sequence is TGTGCCATCAGTGATACGGGGCTGGTGGCGGATACGCAGTATTTT. Encoded protein: CAISDTGLVADTQYF.

This clonotype showed up just a few times. The V gene is TRBV5-1, the J gene TRBJ2-6, with D perhaps matching TRBD1 (5 bases). The CDR3 extends over 13 amino acids. The germline V gene encodes CDR1 SGHRS and CDR2 YFSETQ. The V and J ends lost 7 bases and 2 bases respectively, with 7 bases between them. CDR3: CASGAPGANVLTF. CDR3 coding DNA: TGCGCCAGCGGGGCCCCTGGGGCCAACGTCCTGACTTTC.

J is TRBJ1-4 and V is TRBV11-2; D gene unclear. V lost 5 bases to trimming and J lost 0 bases, with 19 bases between them. The germline CDR1 and CDR2 sequences are SGHAT and FQNNGV. CDR3 length: 18 residues. The CDR3 spells CASSPTRVYIATNEKLFF. CDR3 coding DNA: TGTGCCAGCAGCCCAACTAGGGTTTACATTGCAACTAATGAAAAACTGTTTTTT.

This clonotype was picked up a small number of times. V and J are TRBV3-1 and TRBJ2-1, with D possibly TRBD2 on 5 matching bases. Germline-derived CDR1 and CDR2 are LGHDT and YNNKEL (reference sequence). The CDR3 has 17 residues. Trimming left V 4 bases short and J 0 bases short, with 16 bases between. The CDR3 coding sequence is TGTGCCAGCAGCCTACGTCCGGACTGGAGCTCCTACAATGAGCAGTTCTTC. Protein sequence: CASSLRPDWSSYNEQFF.

This clonotype has at least ten counts. This chain joins TRBV12-3 or TRBV12-4 and TRBJ2-2; D might be TRBD1 (5 bases). The CDR3 contains 12 residues. Trimming removed 4 bases at V and 5 bases at J, with 5 bases between. CDR3 in amino acids: CASSSGTGELFF. CDR3 coding DNA: TGTGCCAGCAGTTCAGGGACCGGGGAGCTGTTTTTT.

The count of this clonotype is one. This rearrangement joins TRBV3-1 to TRBJ2-5, with TRBD2 matching 9 bases. CDR3 length: 20 amino acids. J gave up 1 base and V 7 bases, and 22 bases lay outside the gene matches. Germline CDR1 and CDR2: LGHDT and YNNKEL (reference sequence). As DNA, the CDR3 is TGTGCCAGCAAAGCCAAGTTCACACTGGAGCTAGCGGGATTCCAAGAGACCCAGTACTTC. Translation: CASKAKFTLELAGFQETQYF.

This clonotype has only a few counts. The gene calls are TRBV27 and TRBJ2-1; 10 bases agree with TRBD2. V lost 2 bases, J lost 10 bases, and 11 bases stayed unmatched. Germline CDR1 reads MNHEY; CDR2 reads SMNVEV (reference sequence). The length of the CDR3 is 16 residues. CDR3 coding DNA: TGTGCCAGCAGTTTAACAGCGGGAGGGCCCGGATGGGAGCAGTTCTTC. This gives the protein CASSLTAGGPGWEQFF.

The rearrangement links TRBV12-3 or TRBV12-4 to TRBJ2-6, with 12 bases identical to TRBD2. The CDR3 has 16 amino acids. J was trimmed by 5 bases and V by 7 bases; bases with no gene match: 6. Here the CDR3 DNA reads TGTGCCAGCAACCGACTAGCGGGGGCTCGGGCCAACGTCCTGACTTTC. Its protein is CASNRLAGARANVLTF.

The table lists this clonotype with many counts. This sequence joins TRBV12-3 or TRBV12-4 and TRBJ1-2, with 8 bases lining up with TRBD1. The V and J ends lost 3 bases and 4 bases, in that order; junction bases with no gene match: 4. The CDR3 totals 14 residues. CDR3: CASSLAGGAYGYTF. In DNA form, the CDR3 reads TGTGCCAGCAGTTTGGCAGGGGGCGCCTATGGCTACACCTTC.

J is TRBJ2-3 and V is TRBV5-6; possible D gene TRBD2, 5 bases. The CDR3 loop spans 15 amino acids. Trimming left V 4 bases short and J 0 bases short, with 12 bases between. Germline assignment: CDR1 SGHDT and CDR2 YYEEEE. The CDR3 DNA follows: TGTGCCAGCAGCCCAATAGCGCCCAGCACAGATACGCAGTATTTT. It yields the protein CASSPIAPSTDTQYF.

The chain joins TRBV5-1 to TRBJ1-6, with unresolved D. Germline CDR1 SGHRS, CDR2 YFSETQ. The CDR3 sequence is 15 residues long. The germline V and J ends were trimmed by 0 bases and 7 bases, with 11 bases remaining between them. This CDR3 reads CASSLVSVGNSPLHF. In nucleotides, the CDR3 is TGCGCCAGCAGCTTGGTTAGTGTGGGGAATTCACCCCTCCACTTT.